This TCR beta chain was captured in a study of immune cell composition in non-small cell lung cancer. The CDR3 spans 12 residues. The V and J ends lost 8 bases and 4 bases respectively, with 14 bases between them. Germline values: CDR1 SQVTM, CDR2 ANQGSEA. Only in-frame clones appear in the TCRdb table, and some are missing; sequencing was by immunoSEQ multiplex PCR. The data hold 5,000 to 6,500 clones, with roughly nine tenths observed a single time. Normal lung was sampled as far from the tumour as possible, at least 3 cm. On this clone itself: Antigen unknown.

Study-wide points: Overall clonality, unlike maximal tumour-associated clone frequency, did not predict TIL reactivity.

The sequence derives from a human donor with non-small cell lung cancer. The chain links TRBV29-1 to TRBJ1-1, with D uncertain. Source material: non-adjacent lung tissue. Here the CDR3 DNA reads TGCAGCCTGGTCGGAGTCCTCACTGAAGCTTTCTTT. This sequence encodes CSLVGVLTEAFF.